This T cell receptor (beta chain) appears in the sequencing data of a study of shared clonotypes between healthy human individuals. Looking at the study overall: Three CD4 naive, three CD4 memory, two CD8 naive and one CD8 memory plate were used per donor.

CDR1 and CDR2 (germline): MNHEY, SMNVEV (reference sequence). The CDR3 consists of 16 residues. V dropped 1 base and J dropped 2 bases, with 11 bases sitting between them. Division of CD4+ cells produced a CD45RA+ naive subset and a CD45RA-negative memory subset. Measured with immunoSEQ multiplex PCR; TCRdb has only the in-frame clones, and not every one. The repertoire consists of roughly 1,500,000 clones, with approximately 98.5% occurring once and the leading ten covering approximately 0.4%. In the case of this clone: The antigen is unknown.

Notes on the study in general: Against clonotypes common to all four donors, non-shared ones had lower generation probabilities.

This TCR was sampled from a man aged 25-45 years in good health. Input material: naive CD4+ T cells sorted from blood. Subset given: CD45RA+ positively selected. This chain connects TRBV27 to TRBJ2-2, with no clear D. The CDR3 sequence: CASSLLPLGNTGELFF. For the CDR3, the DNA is TGTGCCAGCAGTTTATTGCCCCTGGGAAACACCGGGGAGCTGTTTTTT.